The clone carrying this TCR beta chain appeared a single time. The antigen is undetermined. The data were taken from a study of shared clonotypes between healthy human individuals. Study-wide points: An expected dependence of interdonor clonotype sharing on sequencing depth was noted.

Clones were sequenced by immunoSEQ multiplex PCR, and TCRdb holds only the in-frame ones, with some missing. The data show millions of clones, with about 93% seen just once and under 2% held by the top ten. CDR1 is MGHDK and CDR2 is SYGVNS in the germline V gene. There are 15 residues in the CDR3. With 6 bases removed from V and 9 bases from J, the gap between germline ends came to 23 bases. CD45RO negativity and positive selection for CCR7 defined naive CD8 cells, a population that excluded terminally differentiated effector memory CD45RA+ cells. Sequencing used naive CD8+ T cells from PBMCs. This rearrangement joins TRBV25-1 to TRBJ1-1; D is perhaps TRBD1 (5 bases). The source of this sequence is a man aged 18-30 years in good health. Some clones in this sample may be carry-over from other donors' samples. CDR3 DNA sequence: TGTGCCAGCAGGGGGCTCGGGTACGAAAATGGGAAAGCTTTCTTT. Its translation: CASRGLGYENGKAFF.